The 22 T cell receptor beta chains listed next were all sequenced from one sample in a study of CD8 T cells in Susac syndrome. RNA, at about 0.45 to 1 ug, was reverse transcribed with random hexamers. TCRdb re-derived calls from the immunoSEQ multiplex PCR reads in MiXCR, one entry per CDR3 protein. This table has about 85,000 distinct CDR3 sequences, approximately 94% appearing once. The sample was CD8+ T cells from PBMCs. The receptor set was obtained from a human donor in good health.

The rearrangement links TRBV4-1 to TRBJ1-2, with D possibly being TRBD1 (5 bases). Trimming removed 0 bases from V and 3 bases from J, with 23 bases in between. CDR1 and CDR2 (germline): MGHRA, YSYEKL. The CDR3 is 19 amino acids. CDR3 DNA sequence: TGCGCCAGCAGCCAAGAGTATACCCAGGAGGGGCCGCGGGACTATGGCTACACCTTC. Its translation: CASSQEYTQEGPRDYGYTF.

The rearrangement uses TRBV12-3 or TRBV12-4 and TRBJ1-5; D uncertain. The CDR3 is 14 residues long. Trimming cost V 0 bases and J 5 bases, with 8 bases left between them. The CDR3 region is CASSLALAYQPQHF. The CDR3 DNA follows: TGTGCCAGCAGTTTAGCGCTGGCCTATCAGCCCCAGCATTTT.

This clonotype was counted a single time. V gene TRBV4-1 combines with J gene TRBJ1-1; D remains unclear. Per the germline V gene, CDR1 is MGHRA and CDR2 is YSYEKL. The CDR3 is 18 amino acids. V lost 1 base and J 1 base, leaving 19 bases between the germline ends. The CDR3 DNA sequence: TGCGCCAGCAGCCAAGGCCGAGACGCTTTTAACACGAACACTGAAGCTTTCTTT. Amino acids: CASSQGRDAFNTNTEAFF.

CDR3 coding DNA: TGTGCCAGCAGCCAAGTAAGGGAGCAGTACTTC. Translation: CASSQVREQYF. This sequence joins TRBV14 and TRBJ2-7; no definite D call. The germline V gene encodes CDR1 SGHDN and CDR2 FVKESK. V shed 1 base and J shed 7 bases, with 5 bases lying between them. This CDR3 contains 11 residues. The full variable domain, its missing parts supplied by reference TRBV14 and TRBJ2-7, is EAGVTQFPSHSVIEKGQTVTLRCDPISGHDNLYWYRRVMGKEIKFLLHFVKESKQDESGMPNNRFLAERTGGTYSTLKVQPAELEDSGVYFCASSQVREQYFGPGTRLTVT.

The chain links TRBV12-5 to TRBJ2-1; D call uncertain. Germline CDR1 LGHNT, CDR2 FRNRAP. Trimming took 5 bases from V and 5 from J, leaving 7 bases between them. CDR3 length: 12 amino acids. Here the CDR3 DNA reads TGTGCTAGTGGTCTGGGAAACAATGAGCAGTTCTTC. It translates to CASGLGNNEQFF.

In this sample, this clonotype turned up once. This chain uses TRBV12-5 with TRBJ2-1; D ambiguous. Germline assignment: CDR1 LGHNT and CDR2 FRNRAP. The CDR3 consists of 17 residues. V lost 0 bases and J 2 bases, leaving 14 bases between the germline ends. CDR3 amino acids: CASGLVPFGWTYNEQFF. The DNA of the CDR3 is TGTGCTAGTGGTTTGGTCCCCTTCGGGTGGACCTACAATGAGCAGTTCTTC.

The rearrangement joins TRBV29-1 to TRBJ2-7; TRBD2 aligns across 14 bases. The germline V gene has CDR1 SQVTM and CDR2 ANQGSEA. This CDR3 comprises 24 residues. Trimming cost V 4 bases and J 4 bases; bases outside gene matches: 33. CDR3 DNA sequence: TGCAGCGTTGTGGGGGGGAGGACTAGCGGGAGGCGGACAACACATACAGTACCATTTTACGAGCAGTACGTC. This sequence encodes CSVVGGRTSGRRTTHTVPFYEQYV.

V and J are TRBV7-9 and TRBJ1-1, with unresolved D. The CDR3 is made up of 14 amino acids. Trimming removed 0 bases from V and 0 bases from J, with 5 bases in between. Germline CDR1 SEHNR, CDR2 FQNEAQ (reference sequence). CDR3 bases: TGTGCCAGCAGCTTAGCCCAATTGAACACTGAAGCTTTCTTT. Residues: CASSLAQLNTEAFF.

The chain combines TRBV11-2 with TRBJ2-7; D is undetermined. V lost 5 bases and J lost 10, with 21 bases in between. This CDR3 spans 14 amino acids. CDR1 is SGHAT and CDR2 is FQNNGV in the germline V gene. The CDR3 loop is CASSTTGDNPDQYF. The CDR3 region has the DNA TGTGCCAGCAGCACCACCGGCGACAACCCCGACCAGTACTTC.

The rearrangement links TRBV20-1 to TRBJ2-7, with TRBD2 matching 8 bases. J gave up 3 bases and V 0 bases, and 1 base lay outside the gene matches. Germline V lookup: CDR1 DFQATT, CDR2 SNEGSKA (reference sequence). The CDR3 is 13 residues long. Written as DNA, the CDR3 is TGCAGTGCTAGAGATCGGGGGGGCTACGAGCAGTACTTC. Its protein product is CSARDRGGYEQYF.

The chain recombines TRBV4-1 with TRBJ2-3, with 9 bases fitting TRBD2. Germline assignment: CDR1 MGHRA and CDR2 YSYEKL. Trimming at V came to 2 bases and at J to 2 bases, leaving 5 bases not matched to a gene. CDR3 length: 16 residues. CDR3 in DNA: TGCGCCAGCAGCCAATTCGCGGGAGGGAACACAGATACGCAGTATTTT. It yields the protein CASSQFAGGNTDTQYF.

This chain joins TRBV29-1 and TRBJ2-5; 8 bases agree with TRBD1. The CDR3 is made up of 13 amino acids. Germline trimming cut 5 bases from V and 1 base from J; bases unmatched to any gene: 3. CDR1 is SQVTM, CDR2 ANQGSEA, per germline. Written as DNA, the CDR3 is TGCAGCGTTTTCGGACAGGGCCAAGAGACCCAGTACTTC. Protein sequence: CSVFGQGQETQYF.

The CDR3 protein is CASSPNWGGRYNEQFF. In nucleotides, the CDR3 is TGTGCCAGCAGCCCTAATTGGGGTGGGAGGTACAATGAGCAGTTCTTC. V usage is TRBV7-2 and J usage is TRBJ2-1; D possibly corresponds to TRBD2 (6 bases). The CDR3 is made up of 16 amino acids. V was cut by 5 bases and J by 4 bases, with 18 bases left in between. CDR1 is SGHTA and CDR2 is FQGNSA in the germline V gene.

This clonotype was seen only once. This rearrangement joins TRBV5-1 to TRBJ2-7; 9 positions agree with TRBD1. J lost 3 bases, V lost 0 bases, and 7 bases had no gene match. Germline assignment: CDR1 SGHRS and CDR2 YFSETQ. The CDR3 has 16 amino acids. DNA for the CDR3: TGCGCCAGCAGCTTGGACGGGACAGGGATGGACTACGAGCAGTACGTC. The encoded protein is CASSLDGTGMDYEQYV.

Written as DNA, the CDR3 is TGTGCCAGCAGTCCCACAGGGGGCCCAGAGACCCAGTACTTC. Protein sequence: CASSPTGGPETQYF. The chain recombines TRBV28 with TRBJ2-5; 9 bases are shared with TRBD1. This CDR3 has 14 residues. With V trimmed by 5 bases and J by 4 bases, 5 bases remained unmatched. CDR1 and CDR2 (germline): MDHEN, SYDVKM.

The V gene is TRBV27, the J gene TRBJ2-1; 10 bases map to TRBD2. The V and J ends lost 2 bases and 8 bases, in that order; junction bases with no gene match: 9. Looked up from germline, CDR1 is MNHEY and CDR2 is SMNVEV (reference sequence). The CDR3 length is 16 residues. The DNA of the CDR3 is TGTGCCAGCAGTTTAAGGCTAGCGGGAGCCGGGGATGAGCAGTTCTTC. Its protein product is CASSLRLAGAGDEQFF.

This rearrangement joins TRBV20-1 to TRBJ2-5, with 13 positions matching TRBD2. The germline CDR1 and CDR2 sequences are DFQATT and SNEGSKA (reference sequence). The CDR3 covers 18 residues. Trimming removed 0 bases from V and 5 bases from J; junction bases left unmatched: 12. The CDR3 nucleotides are TGCAGTGCTAGAGATCAAGTTACTAGCGGGAGGGCCGGGGAGACCCAGTACTTC. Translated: CSARDQVTSGRAGETQYF.

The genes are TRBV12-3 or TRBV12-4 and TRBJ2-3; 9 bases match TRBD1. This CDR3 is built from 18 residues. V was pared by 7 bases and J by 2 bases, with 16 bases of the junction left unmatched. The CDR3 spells CASTLGVLQGALTDTQYF. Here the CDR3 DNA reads TGTGCCAGCACCTTAGGGGTACTACAGGGGGCTCTCACAGATACGCAGTATTTT.

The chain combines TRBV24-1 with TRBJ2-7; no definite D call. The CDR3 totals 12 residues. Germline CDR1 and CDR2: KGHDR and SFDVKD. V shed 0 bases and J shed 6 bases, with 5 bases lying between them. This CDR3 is CATSDLWGEQYF. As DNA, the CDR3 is TGTGCCACCAGTGATTTGTGGGGCGAGCAGTACTTC.

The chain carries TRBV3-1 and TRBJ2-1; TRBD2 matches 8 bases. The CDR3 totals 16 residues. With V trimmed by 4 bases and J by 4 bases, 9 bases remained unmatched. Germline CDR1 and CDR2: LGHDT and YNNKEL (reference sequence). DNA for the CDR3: TGTGCCAGCAGCCCTTTAGCGGGATCTATATACAATGAGCAGTTCTTC. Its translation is CASSPLAGSIYNEQFF.

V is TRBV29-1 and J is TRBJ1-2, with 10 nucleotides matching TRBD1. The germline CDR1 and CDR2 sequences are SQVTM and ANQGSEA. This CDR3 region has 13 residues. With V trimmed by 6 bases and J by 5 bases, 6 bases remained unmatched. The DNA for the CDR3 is TGCAGCGTCCGCCCGGGACAGGGGTATGGCTACACCTTC. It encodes CSVRPGQGYGYTF.

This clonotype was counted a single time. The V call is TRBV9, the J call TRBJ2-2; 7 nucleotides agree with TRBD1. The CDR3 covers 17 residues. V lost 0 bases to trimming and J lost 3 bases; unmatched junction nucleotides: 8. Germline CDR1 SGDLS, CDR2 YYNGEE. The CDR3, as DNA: TGTGCCAGCAGCGTAGGTGGTTGGACAGGTGACACCGGGGAGCTGTTTTTT. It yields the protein CASSVGGWTGDTGELFF.